This section outlines one T cell receptor (beta chain) sequence together with its context. This sample is part of a study of blood T cells in healthy people across ages. Per-sample PBMC isolation yielded at least 6.5 million cells. Looked up from germline, CDR1 is SEHNR and CDR2 is FQNEAQ (reference sequence). The CDR3 totals 14 residues. For the second PCR, which ran for about 6 to 11 cycles, a sample-barcoded 5' primer and a J-beta primer mix were used. One entry per CDR3 protein results from TCRdb running MiXCR on the 5' RACE reads. The sample holds about 1,400,000 distinct CDR3 sequences; approximately 38% are singletons and the top ten take roughly 8.2%.

The chain joins TRBV7-9 to TRBJ2-7; TRBD2 aligns across 8 bases. The end of the DNA aligns better with TRBJ2-5, so the J call may be wrong. The sequence was obtained from a woman aged 18-30 years in good health. Sequenced sample: blood. CDR3 sequence: CASSPERERETQYF. DNA of the CDR3: TGTGCCAGCAGCCCCGAGCGGGAGCGGGAGACCCAGTACTTC.